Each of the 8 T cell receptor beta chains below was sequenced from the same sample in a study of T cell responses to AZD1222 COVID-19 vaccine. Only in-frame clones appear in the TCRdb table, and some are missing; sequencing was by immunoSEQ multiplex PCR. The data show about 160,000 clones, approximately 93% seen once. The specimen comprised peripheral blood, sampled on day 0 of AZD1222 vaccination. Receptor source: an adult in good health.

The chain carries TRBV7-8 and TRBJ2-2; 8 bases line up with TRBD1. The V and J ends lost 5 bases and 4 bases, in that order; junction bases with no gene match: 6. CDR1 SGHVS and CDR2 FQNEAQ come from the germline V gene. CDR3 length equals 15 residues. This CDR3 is CASSLSTGATGELFF. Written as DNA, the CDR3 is TGTGCCAGCAGCCTATCGACAGGGGCCACCGGGGAGCTGTTTTTT.

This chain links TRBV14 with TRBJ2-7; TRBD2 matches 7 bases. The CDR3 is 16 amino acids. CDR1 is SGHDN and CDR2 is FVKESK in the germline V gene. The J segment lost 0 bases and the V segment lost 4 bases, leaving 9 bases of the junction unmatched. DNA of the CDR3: TGTGCCAGCAGCCCCCGGGGAGGGTGGATCTCCTACGAGCAGTACTTC. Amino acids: CASSPRGGWISYEQYF.

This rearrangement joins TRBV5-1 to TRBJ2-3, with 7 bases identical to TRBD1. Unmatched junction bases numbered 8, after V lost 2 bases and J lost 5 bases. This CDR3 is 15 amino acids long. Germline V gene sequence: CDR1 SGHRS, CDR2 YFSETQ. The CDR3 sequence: CASSFQGVLKDTQYF. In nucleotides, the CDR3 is TGCGCCAGCAGCTTTCAGGGGGTTCTTAAAGATACGCAGTATTTT.

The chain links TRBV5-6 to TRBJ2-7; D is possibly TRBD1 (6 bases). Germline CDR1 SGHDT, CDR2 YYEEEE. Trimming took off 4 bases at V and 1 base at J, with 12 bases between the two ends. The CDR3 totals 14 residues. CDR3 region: CASSPEGQSYEQYF. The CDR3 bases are TGTGCCAGCAGCCCCGAGGGACAATCCTACGAGCAGTACTTC. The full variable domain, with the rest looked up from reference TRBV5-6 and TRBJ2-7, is DAGVTQSPTHLIKTRGQQVTLRCSPKSGHDTVSWYQQALGQGPQFIFQYYEEEERQRGNFPDRFSGHQFPNYSSELNVNALLLGDSALYLCASSPEGQSYEQYFGPGTRLTVT.

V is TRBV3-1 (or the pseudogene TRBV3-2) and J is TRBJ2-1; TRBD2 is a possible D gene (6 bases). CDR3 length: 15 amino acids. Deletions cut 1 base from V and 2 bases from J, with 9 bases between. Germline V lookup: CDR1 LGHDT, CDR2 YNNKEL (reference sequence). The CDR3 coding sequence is TGTGCCAGCAGCCAAGCTGGCGGGGCCTACAATGAGCAGTTCTTC. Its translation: CASSQAGGAYNEQFF.

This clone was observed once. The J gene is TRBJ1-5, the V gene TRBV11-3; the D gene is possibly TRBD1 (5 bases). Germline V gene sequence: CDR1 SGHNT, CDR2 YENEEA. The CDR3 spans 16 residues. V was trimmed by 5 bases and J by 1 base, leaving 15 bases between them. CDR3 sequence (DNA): TGTGCCAGCAGCCCAAGAGGTGGGGGAAGCAATCAGCCCCAGCATTTT. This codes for CASSPRGGGSNQPQHF.

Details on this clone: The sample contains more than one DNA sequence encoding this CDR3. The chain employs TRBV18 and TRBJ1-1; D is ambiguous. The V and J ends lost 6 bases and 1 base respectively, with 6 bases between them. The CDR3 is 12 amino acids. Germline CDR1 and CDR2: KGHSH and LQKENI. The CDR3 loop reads CASSPSNTEAFF. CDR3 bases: TGTGCCAGCTCCCCCTCGAACACTGAAGCTTTCTTT.

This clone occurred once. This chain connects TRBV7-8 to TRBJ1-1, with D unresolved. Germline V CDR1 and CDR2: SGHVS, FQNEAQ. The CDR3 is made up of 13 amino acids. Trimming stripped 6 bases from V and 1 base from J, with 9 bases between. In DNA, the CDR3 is TGTGCCAGCAGTCGTGAGAAGAACACTGAAGCTTTCTTT. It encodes CASSREKNTEAFF.